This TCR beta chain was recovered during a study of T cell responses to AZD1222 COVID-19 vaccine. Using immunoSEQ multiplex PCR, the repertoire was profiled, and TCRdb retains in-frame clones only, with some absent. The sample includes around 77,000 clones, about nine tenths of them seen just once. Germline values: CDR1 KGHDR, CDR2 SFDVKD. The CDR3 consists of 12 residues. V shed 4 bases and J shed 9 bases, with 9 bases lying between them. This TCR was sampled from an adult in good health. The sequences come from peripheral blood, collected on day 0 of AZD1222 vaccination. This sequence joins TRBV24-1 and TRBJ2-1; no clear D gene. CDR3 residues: CATSEGFLEQFF. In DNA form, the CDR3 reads TGTGCCACCAGTGAGGGGTTTCTTGAGCAGTTCTTC.